This T cell receptor (beta chain) emerged from a study of T cell repertoires in cytomegalovirus infection. TCRdb re-derived calls from the reads in MiXCR, one entry per CDR3 protein. The repertoire holds 75,000 to 95,000 distinct CDR3 sequences, with about half as singletons. To note about this clonotype: As yet, its antigen is unknown.

This CDR3 comprises 15 residues. Trimming removed 5 bases at V and 0 bases at J, with 12 bases between. Per germline, CDR1 SGHAT and CDR2 FQNNGV. The sample in question was CD8+ T cells from cultured PBMCs, obtained from culture after CMV antigen stimulation. This receptor was obtained from a human donor in good health (CMV status not recorded). Some clones in this sample may be carry-over from other donors' samples. J is TRBJ2-3 and V is TRBV11-2; D ambiguous. DNA for the CDR3: TGTGCCAGCAGCCCTTTTCCCCTGAGCACAGATACGCAGTATTTT. As protein: CASSPFPLSTDTQYF. Complete variable domain (other parts from reference TRBV11-2 and TRBJ2-3): EAGVAQSPRYKIIEKRQSVAFWCNPISGHATLYWYQQILGQGPKLLIQFQNNGVVDDSQLPKDRFSAERLKGVDSTLKIQPAKLEDSAVYLCASSPFPLSTDTQYFGPGTRLTVL.